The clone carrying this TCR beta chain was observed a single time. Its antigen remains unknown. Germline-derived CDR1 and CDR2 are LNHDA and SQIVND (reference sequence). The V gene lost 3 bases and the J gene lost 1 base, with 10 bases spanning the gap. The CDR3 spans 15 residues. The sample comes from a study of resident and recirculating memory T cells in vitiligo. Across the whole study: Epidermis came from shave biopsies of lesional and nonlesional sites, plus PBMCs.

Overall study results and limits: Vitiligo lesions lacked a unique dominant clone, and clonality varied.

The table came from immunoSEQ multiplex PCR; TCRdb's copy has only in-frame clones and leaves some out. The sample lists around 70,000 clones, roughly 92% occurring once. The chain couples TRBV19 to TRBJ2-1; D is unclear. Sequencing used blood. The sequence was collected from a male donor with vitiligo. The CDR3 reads CASSIFAGSYNEQFF. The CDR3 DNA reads TGTGCCAGTAGTATCTTTGCCGGTTCCTACAATGAGCAGTTCTTC.